The 8 T cell receptor beta chains below come from one sample, sequenced in a study of T cell repertoires in cytomegalovirus infection. One entry per CDR3 protein, called by TCRdb with MiXCR from the reads. The table includes hundreds of thousands of distinct CDR3 sequences, about 9.2% detected once. The source material was PBMCs. Every receptor here comes from a human donor in good health (CMV status not recorded). Some clones in this sample may be carry-over from other donors' samples.

This clonotype occurred many times. The rearrangement joins TRBV28 to TRBJ2-5; the D is unclear. V was shortened by 7 bases and J by 1 base, with 13 bases between the two germline ends. This CDR3 is 14 amino acids long. Looked up from germline, CDR1 is MDHEN and CDR2 is SYDVKM. This CDR3 reads CASTTPGFQETQYF. In nucleotides, the CDR3 is TGTGCCAGCACCACGCCGGGTTTCCAAGAGACCCAGTACTTC. Based on the CDR3 plus reference TRBV28 and TRBJ2-5, the full variable domain is DVKVTQSSRYLVKRTGEKVFLECVQDMDHENMFWYRQDPGLGLRLIYFSYDVKMKEKGDIPEGYSVSREKKERFSLILESASTNQTSMYLCASTTPGFQETQYFGPGTRLLVL.

This clonotype showed up just a few times. The J gene is TRBJ1-5, the V gene TRBV6-2 or TRBV6-3, with D uncertain. V was pared by 7 bases and J by 5 bases, with 9 bases between. Germline assignment: CDR1 MNHEY and CDR2 SVGEGT. CDR3 length equals 12 residues. The CDR3 region has the DNA TGTGCCAGCACCCTCGGAGATCAGCCCCAGCATTTT. Encoded protein: CASTLGDQPQHF.

This clonotype was recorded many times. This rearrangement joins TRBV2 to TRBJ2-1; TRBD1 agrees at 8 bases. Germline V CDR1 and CDR2: SNHLY, FYNNEI. The V gene end was trimmed by 7 bases and the J gene end by 9 bases; junction bases not matched to a gene: 11. The CDR3 has 14 residues. Here the CDR3 reads CASIGTGGTFEQFF. CDR3 DNA: TGTGCCAGCATCGGGACAGGCGGTACATTTGAGCAGTTCTTC.

This clonotype was counted at least ten times. This chain links TRBV7-3 with TRBJ2-1; 8 bases map to TRBD1. The CDR3 runs 15 residues. The germline CDR1 and CDR2 sequences are SGHTA and FQGTGA. J lost 2 bases, V lost 5 bases, and 5 bases had no gene match. The CDR3 DNA follows: TGTGCCAGCAGCCCTGGACAGGGCCCCTACAATGAGCAGTTCTTC. Translation: CASSPGQGPYNEQFF.

This clonotype came up many times. The chain couples TRBV29-1 to TRBJ1-1; TRBD1 is a possible D gene (5 bases). The germline V gene has CDR1 SQVTM and CDR2 ANQGSEA. Trimming removed 6 bases from V and 1 base from J, with 12 bases in between. There are 13 residues in the CDR3. The CDR3 DNA reads as TGCAGCGTGAAGGACGGACAGAACACTGAAGCTTTCTTT. Translating it yields CSVKDGQNTEAFF.

This clonotype has ten or more counts. This chain connects TRBV4-1 to TRBJ1-1, with TRBD1 as a possible D gene (5 bases). CDR1 and CDR2 from the germline V gene are MGHRA and YSYEKL. Trimming stripped 3 bases from V and 1 base from J, with 15 bases between. CDR3 length: 16 amino acids. This CDR3 is CASSHVWDGENTEAFF. The CDR3 nucleotides read TGCGCCAGCAGCCATGTCTGGGACGGAGAGAACACTGAAGCTTTCTTT.

In its sample, this clonotype was seen many times. The rearrangement joins TRBV7-9 to TRBJ2-3; TRBD2 is a possible D gene (6 bases). From germline, CDR1 is SEHNR and CDR2 FQNEAQ (reference sequence). The CDR3 runs 17 residues. V was trimmed by 5 bases and J by 3 bases, leaving 21 bases between them. The CDR3 spells CASSPEGGLHRTDTQYF. The CDR3 DNA follows: TGTGCCAGCAGCCCAGAGGGAGGCCTCCACCGGACAGATACGCAGTATTTT.

The chain carries TRBV20-1 and TRBJ1-2; D remains unclear. The CDR3 consists of 13 residues. CDR1 and CDR2 (germline): DFQATT, SNEGSKA (reference sequence). V lost 1 base and J lost 0, with 6 bases in between. Here the CDR3 DNA reads TGCAGTGCTAGAGCCAGAACTAACTATGGCTACACCTTC. It encodes CSARARTNYGYTF.